This TCR beta chain was sequenced in a study of blood T cell repertoires in COVID-19. Overall study context: Material from acute and convalescent COVID-19 was sourced from the United States, Italy and Spain. In each case, the material was cDNA or gDNA derived from T cells, B-cell-depleted T cells, or PBMCs.

The CDR3 loop spans 16 amino acids. The V gene's germline CDR1 is MNHEY and CDR2 SVGAGI. Trimming took off 4 bases at V and 0 bases at J, with 13 bases between the two ends. Study processing details: Reference gene primers were amplified, and this amplification served to estimate nucleated cell counts. The assay was immunoSEQ multiplex PCR, and TCRdb's table has in-frame clones only and misses some. The V and J calls and the clone size are those of that table, but D and trimming were determined from the DNA. Of over 55,000 clones listed, about four fifths are singletons. The specimen sequenced was peripheral blood. The chain is built from TRBV6-5 and TRBJ1-3; D remains unclear. The sequence derives from a man in his forties or fifties with active COVID-19. CDR3 sequence (DNA): TGTGCCAGCAGTTGGTCCCCGCAGTCCTCTGGAAACACCATATATTTT. Protein: CASSWSPQSSGNTIYF.